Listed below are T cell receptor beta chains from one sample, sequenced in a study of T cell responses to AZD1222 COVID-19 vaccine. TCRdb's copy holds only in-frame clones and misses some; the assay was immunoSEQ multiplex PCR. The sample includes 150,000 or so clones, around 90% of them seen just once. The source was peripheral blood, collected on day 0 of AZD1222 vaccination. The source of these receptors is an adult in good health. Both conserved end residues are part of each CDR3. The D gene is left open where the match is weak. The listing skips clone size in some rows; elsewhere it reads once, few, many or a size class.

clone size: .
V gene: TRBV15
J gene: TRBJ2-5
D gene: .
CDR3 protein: CATSRLGGGETQYF
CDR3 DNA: TGTGCCACCAGCAGACTGGGTGGGGGAGAGACCCAGTACTTC

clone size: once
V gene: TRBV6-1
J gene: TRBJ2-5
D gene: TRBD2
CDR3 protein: CASSEWVAGVETQYF
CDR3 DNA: TGTGCCAGCAGTGAATGGGTAGCGGGAGTGGAGACCCAGTACTTC

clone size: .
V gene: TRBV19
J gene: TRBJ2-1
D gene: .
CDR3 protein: CASSIGTALGPNEQFF
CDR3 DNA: TGTGCCAGTAGTATAGGGACCGCACTAGGTCCCAATGAGCAGTTCTTC

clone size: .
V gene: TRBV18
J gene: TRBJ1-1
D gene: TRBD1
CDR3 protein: CATQLGQGARTEAFF
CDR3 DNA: TGTGCCACACAACTGGGACAGGGGGCAAGAACTGAAGCTTTCTTT

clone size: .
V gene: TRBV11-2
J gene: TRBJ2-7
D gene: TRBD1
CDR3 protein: CASSLTAQGAGEQYF
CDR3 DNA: TGTGCCAGCAGCTTAACCGCACAGGGGGCTGGGGAGCAGTACTTC

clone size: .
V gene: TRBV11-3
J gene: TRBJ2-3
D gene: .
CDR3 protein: CASSPRDSGSTDTQYF
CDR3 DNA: TGTGCCAGCAGCCCTCGGGATAGCGGAAGCACAGATACGCAGTATTTT

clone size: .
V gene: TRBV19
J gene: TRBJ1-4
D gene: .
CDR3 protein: CASSISEKLFF
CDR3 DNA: TGTGCCAGTAGTATCAGTGAAAAACTGTTTTTT

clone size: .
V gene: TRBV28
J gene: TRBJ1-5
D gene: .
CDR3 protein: CASSWGLGNQPQHF
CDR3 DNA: TGTGCCAGCAGTTGGGGGCTAGGGAATCAGCCCCAGCATTTT

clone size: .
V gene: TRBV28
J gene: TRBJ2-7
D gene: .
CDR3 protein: CASIGGQGSYEQYF
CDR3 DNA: TGTGCCAGCATAGGAGGCCAGGGGTCCTACGAGCAGTACTTC

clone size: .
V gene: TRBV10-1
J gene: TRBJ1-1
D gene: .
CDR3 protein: CASAESRRTEAFF
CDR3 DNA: TGCGCCAGCGCCGAGAGTAGGAGGACTGAAGCTTTCTTT

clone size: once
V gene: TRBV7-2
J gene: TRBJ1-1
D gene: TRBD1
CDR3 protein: CASGTGGKLTEAFF
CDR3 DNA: TGTGCCAGCGGTACAGGGGGCAAGTTGACTGAAGCTTTCTTT

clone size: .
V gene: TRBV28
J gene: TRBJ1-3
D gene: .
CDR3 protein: CASSPDDRTGNTIYF
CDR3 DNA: TGTGCCAGCAGTCCTGACGACAGAACTGGAAACACCATATATTTT

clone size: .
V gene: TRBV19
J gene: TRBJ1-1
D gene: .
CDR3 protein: CASSINSYTEAFF
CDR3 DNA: TGTGCCAGTAGTATAAATAGCTACACTGAAGCTTTCTTT

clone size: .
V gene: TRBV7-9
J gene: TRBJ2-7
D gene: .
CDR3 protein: CASSLVYGPSSEQYF
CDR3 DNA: TGTGCCAGCAGCTTAGTATACGGACCCAGCTCCGAGCAGTACTTC

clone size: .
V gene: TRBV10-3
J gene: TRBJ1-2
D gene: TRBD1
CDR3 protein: CAISDRTGGFGDGYTF
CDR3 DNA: TGTGCCATCAGTGACCGGACAGGGGGCTTCGGCGATGGCTACACCTTC

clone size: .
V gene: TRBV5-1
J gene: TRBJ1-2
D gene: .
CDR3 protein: CASSLVGDTSNYGYTF
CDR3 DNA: TGCGCCAGCAGCTTGGTCGGGGACACTTCTAACTATGGCTACACCTTC

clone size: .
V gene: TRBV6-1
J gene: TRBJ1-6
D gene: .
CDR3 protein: CASSDRRGGWDNSPLHF
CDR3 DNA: TGTGCCAGCAGTGATAGGAGGGGGGGCTGGGATAATTCACCCCTCCACTTT

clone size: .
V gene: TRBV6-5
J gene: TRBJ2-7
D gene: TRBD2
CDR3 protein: CASSKTSGQSYEQYF
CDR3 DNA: TGTGCCAGCAGTAAAACTAGCGGGCAGTCCTACGAGCAGTACTTC

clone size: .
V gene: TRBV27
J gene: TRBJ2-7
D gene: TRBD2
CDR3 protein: CASSALRAGGSYEQYF
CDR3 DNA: TGTGCCAGCAGCGCGCTTCGAGCGGGGGGCTCCTACGAGCAGTACTTC

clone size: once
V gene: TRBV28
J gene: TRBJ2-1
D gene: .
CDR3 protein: CASSQTLRNEQFF
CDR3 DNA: TGTGCCAGCAGCCAGACCCTCCGAAATGAGCAGTTCTTC

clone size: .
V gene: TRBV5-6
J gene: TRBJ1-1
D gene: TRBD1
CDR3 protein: CASSLPTGGFEAFF
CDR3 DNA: TGTGCCAGCAGCTTGCCGACAGGGGGCTTTGAAGCTTTCTTT

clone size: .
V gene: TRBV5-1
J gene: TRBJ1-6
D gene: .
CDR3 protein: CASSSDRQESSYNSPLHF
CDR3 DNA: TGCGCCAGCAGCTCAGATCGACAGGAGAGCTCCTATAATTCACCCCTCCACTTT

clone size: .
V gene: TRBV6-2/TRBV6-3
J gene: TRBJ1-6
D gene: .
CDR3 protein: CASSYGGTNSPLHF
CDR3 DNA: TGTGCCAGCAGTTACGGAGGGACTAATTCACCCCTCCACTTT

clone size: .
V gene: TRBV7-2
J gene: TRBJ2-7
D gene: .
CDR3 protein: CASSLEQNYGQYF
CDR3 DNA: TGTGCCAGCAGCTTAGAACAGAACTACGGGCAGTACTTC

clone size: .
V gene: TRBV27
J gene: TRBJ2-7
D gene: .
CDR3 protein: CASSPYQGIGYEQYF
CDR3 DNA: TGTGCCAGCAGTCCCTATCAGGGGATCGGATACGAGCAGTACTTC

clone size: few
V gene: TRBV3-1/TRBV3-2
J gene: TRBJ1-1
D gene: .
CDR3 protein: CASSQGPSQAFF
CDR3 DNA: TGTGCCAGCAGCCAGGGGCCCTCCCAAGCTTTCTTT

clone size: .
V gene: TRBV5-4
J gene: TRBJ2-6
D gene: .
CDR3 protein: CASSPRTSSSGANVLTF
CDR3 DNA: TGTGCCAGCAGCCCGAGGACAAGTAGCTCTGGGGCCAACGTCCTGACTTTC

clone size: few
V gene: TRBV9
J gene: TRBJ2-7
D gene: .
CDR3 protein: CASSVAETSSYEQYF
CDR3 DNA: TGTGCCAGCAGCGTAGCTGAGACATCCTCCTACGAGCAGTACTTC

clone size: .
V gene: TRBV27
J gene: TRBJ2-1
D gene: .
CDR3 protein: CASGRIAVQFF
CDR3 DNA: TGTGCCAGCGGTCGGATAGCAGTGCAGTTCTTC

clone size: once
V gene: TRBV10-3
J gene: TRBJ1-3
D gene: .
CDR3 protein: CAISAARGTGNTIYF
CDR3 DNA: TGTGCCATCAGTGCAGCCCGAGGCACTGGAAACACCATATATTTT

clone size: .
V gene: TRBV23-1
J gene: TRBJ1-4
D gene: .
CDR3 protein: CASSQSSRGGNEKLFF
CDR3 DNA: TGCGCCAGCAGTCAATCATCTCGGGGGGGGAATGAAAAACTGTTTTTT

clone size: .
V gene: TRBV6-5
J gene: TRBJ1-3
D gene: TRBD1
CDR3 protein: CASSYSGQGTGNTIYF
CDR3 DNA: TGTGCCAGCAGTTACTCGGGACAGGGCACTGGAAACACCATATATTTT

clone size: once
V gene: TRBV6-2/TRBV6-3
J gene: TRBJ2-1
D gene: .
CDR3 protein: CASSRLIEQFF
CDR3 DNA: TGTGCCAGCAGTCGTCTCATTGAGCAGTTCTTC

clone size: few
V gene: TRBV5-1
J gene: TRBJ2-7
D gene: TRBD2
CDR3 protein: CASSLALAGKTYEQYF
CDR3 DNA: TGCGCCAGCAGCTTGGCATTAGCGGGAAAAACCTACGAGCAGTACTTC

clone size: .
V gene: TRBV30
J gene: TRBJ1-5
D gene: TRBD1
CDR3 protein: CAWSDWTGGNQPQHF
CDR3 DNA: TGTGCCTGGAGTGATTGGACAGGGGGAAATCAGCCCCAGCATTTT

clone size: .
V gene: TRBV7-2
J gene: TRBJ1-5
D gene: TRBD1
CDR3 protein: CASSNTGGQPQHF
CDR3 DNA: TGTGCCAGCAGCAATACAGGGGGCCAGCCCCAGCATTTT

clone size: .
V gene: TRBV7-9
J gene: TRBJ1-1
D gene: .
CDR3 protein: CASSLDRNTEAFF
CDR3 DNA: TGTGCCAGCAGCTTAGACAGGAACACTGAAGCTTTCTTT

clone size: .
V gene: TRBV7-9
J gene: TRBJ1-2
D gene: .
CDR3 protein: CASSPADGSRGYGYTF
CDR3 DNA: TGTGCCAGCAGTCCCGCAGACGGCTCAAGGGGCTATGGCTACACCTTC

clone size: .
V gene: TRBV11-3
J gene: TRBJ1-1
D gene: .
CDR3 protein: CASSFALNTEAFF
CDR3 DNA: TGTGCCAGCAGCTTCGCATTGAACACTGAAGCTTTCTTT

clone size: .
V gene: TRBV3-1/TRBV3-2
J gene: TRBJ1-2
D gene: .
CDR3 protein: CASSQVPGSGYGYTF
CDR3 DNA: TGTGCCAGCAGCCAAGTCCCAGGGAGCGGCTATGGCTACACCTTC

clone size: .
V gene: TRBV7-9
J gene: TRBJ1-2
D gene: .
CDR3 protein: CASSMPYGYTF
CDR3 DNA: TGTGCCAGCAGCATGCCCTATGGCTACACCTTC